Included here is one T cell receptor beta chain sequence, with context. These data originate in a study of memory CD4+ T cells and cytomegalovirus serostatus. The wider study: Donors were healthy Belgian adults, under ten CMV seropositive and around 24 seronegative.

Original analysis: Out-of-frame sequences were removed, leaving roughly 2.1 million distinct TCRbeta sequences. Repertoires were generated with immunoSEQ multiplex PCR, while TCRdb's copy carries only in-frame clones and drops some. V and J calls and clone size come straight from that table; D and trimming were deduced from the DNA. Seen here are tens of thousands of clones, 70% to 80% observed once, and the top ten hold around 5%. Single viable CD3+CD4+CD8-CD45RO+ cells were sorted as the memory CD4+ T cells. Serostatus was set by detecting CMV pp150, pp28, p38, p52 IgG. Total CD4+ T cells were enriched by CD4 positive selection. This CDR3 is 17 amino acids long. The V and J ends lost 1 base and 10 bases respectively, with 21 bases between them. Germline lookup yields CDR1 SGHRS and CDR2 YFSETQ.

The receptor comes from an adult in good health and CMV-seropositive. The chain couples TRBV5-1 to TRBJ1-6; D might be TRBD1 (6 bases). The sequenced material came from memory CD4+ T cells from blood. The DNA of the CDR3 is TGCGCCAGCAGCTTGAGTGAACAGGGCCGAGGAGGGTCACCCCTCCACTTT. It is translated as CASSLSEQGRGGSPLHF.